This TCR beta chain was profiled in a study of T cell repertoires in cytomegalovirus infection. The V segment lost 3 bases and the J segment 8 bases; nucleotides outside the gene matches: 11. The CDR3 sequence is 16 residues long. Germline CDR1 is LNHNV and CDR2 is YYDKDF (reference sequence). Comment on this clonotype: Its antigen is unknown.

TCRdb used MiXCR to reprocess the reads, holding one entry per CDR3 protein. The repertoire holds some 100,000 distinct CDR3 sequences, with 25% to 30% as singletons. The sequence was collected from a human donor in good health (CMV status not recorded). Some clones in this sample may be carry-over from other donors' samples. V is TRBV15 and J is TRBJ2-1; 9 bases match TRBD1. The sample in question was CD8+ T cells from cultured PBMCs, obtained from culture after CMV antigen stimulation. CDR3: CATSRGPGQGSHEQFF. CDR3 coding DNA: TGTGCCACCAGCAGGGGACCGGGACAGGGTTCACATGAGCAGTTCTTC.